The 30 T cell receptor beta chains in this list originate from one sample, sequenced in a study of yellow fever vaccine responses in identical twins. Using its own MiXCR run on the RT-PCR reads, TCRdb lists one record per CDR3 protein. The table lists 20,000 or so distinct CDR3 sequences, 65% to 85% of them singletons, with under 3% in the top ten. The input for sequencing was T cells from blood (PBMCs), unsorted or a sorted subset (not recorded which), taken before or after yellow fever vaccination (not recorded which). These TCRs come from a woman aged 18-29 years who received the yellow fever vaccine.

The chain's CDR3 is CASTSVPLNTEAFF. The CDR3 DNA reads TGTGCCAGCACCTCGGTGCCCTTGAACACTGAAGCTTTCTTT. The chain joins TRBV28 to TRBJ1-1; D not resolved. The CDR3 runs to 14 residues. Germline values: CDR1 MDHEN, CDR2 SYDVKM. The V gene lost 7 bases and the J gene lost 0 bases, with 12 bases spanning the gap.

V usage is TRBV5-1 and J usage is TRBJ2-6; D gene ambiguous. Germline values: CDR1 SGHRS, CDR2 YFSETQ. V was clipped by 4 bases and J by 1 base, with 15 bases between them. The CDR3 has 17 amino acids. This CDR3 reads CASSPPLTRSGANVLTF. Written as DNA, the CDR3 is TGCGCCAGCAGCCCTCCCCTCACAAGATCTGGGGCCAACGTCCTGACTTTC. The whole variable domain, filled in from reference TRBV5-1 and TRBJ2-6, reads KAGVTQTPRYLIKTRGQQVTLSCSPISGHRSVSWYQQTPGQGLQFLFEYFSETQRNKGNFPGRFSGRQFSNSRSEMNVSTLELGDSALYLCASSPPLTRSGANVLTFGAGSRLTVL.

The CDR3 is CASSTRAYRENYGYTF. Here the CDR3 DNA reads TGTGCCAGCAGTACCCGGGCCTACAGGGAGAACTATGGCTACACCTTC. The chain is built from TRBV12-3 or TRBV12-4 and TRBJ1-2, with D possibly matching TRBD1 (6 bases). The V and J ends lost 5 bases and 2 bases respectively, with 18 bases between them. The CDR3 spans 16 residues.

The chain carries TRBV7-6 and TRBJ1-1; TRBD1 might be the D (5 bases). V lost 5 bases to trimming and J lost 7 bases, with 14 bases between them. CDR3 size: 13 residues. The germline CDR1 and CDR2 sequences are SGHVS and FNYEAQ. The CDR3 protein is CASSIGTWREAFF. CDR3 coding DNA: TGTGCCAGCAGCATTGGGACTTGGCGTGAAGCTTTCTTT. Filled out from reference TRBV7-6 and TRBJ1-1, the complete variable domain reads GAGVSQSPRYKVTKRGQDVALRCDPISGHVSLYWYRQALGQGPEFLTYFNYEAQQDKSGLPNDRFSAERPEGSISTLTIQRTEQRDSAMYRCASSIGTWREAFFGQGTRLTVV.

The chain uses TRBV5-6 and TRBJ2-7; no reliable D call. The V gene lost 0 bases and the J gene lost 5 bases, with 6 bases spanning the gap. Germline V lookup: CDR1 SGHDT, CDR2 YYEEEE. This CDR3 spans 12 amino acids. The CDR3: CASSLAGDEQYV. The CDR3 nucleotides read TGTGCCAGCAGCTTGGCTGGGGACGAGCAGTACGTC.

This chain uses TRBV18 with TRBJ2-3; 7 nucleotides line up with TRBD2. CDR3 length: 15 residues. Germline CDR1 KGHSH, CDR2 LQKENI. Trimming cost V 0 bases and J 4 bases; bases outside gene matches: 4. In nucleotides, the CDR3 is TGTGCCAGCTCACCACCGGGAGGGAGGTCAGATACGCAGTATTTT. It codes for CASSPPGGRSDTQYF.

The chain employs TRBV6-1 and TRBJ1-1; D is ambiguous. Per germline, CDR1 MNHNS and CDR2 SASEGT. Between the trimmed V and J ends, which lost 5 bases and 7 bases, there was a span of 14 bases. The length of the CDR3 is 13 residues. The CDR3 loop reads CASSQTLRREAFF. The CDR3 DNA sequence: TGTGCCAGCAGTCAAACACTGAGGCGTGAAGCTTTCTTT.

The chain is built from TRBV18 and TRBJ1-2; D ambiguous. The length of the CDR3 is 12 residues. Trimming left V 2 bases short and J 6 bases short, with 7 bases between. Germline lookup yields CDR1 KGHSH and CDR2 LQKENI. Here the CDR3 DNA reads TGTGCCAGCTCACCAGGGGTGGATGGCTACACCTTC. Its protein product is CASSPGVDGYTF.

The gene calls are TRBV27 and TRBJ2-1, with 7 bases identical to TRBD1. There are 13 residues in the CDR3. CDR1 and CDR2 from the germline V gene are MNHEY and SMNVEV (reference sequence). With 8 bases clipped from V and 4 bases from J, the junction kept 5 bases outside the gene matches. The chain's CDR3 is CASRRTGYNEQFF. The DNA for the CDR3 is TGTGCCAGCCGAAGGACAGGATACAATGAGCAGTTCTTC.

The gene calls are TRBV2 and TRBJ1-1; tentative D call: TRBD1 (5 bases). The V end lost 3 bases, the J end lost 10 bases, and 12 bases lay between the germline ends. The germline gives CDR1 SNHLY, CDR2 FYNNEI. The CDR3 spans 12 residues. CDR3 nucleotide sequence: TGTGCCAGCAGTGACCCAGGGAATGTAGCTTTCTTT. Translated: CASSDPGNVAFF.

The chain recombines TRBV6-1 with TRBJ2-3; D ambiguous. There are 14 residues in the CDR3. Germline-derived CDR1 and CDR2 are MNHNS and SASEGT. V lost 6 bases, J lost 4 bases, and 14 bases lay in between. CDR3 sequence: CASSPQGVADTQYF. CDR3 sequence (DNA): TGTGCCAGCAGCCCCCAAGGCGTCGCAGATACGCAGTATTTT.

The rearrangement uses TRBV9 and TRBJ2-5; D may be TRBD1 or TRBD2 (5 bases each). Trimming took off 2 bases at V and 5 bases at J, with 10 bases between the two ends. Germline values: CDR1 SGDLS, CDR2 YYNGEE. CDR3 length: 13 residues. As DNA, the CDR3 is TGTGCCAGCAGCGTGAGGGGCGGGGAGACCCAGTACTTC. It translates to CASSVRGGETQYF.

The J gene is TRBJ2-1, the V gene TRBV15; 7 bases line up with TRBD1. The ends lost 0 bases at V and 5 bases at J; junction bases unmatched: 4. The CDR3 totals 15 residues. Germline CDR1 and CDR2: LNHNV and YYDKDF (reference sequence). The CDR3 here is CATSRDLGQHNEQFF. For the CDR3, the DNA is TGTGCCACCAGCAGAGATTTGGGACAGCACAATGAGCAGTTCTTC. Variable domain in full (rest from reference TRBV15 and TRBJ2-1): DAMVIQNPRYQVTQFGKPVTLSCSQTLNHNVMYWYQQKSSQAPKLLFHYYDKDFNNEADTPDNFQSRRPNTSFCFLDIRSPGLGDTAMYLCATSRDLGQHNEQFFGPGTRLTVL.

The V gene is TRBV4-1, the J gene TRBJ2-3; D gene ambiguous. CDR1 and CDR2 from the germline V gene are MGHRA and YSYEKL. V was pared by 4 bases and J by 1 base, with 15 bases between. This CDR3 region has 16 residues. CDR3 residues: CASSPLINPGTDTQYF. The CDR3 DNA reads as TGCGCCAGCAGCCCCCTAATCAACCCCGGCACAGATACGCAGTATTTT.

CDR3 in amino acids: CASSYSKDSYEQYF. The DNA of the CDR3 is TGTGCCAGCAGTTACTCGAAGGACTCCTACGAGCAGTACTTC. The chain joins TRBV6-5 to TRBJ2-7; D gene uncertain. Germline CDR1 and CDR2: MNHEY and SVGAGI. V was clipped by 0 bases and J by 0 bases, with 6 bases between them. The length of the CDR3 is 14 residues.

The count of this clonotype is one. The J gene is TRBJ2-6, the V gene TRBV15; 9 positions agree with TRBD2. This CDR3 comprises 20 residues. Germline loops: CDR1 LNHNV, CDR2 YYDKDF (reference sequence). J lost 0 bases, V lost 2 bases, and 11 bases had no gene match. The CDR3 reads CATSRLSGSPGISGANVLTF. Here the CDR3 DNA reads TGTGCCACCAGCAGACTTAGCGGGAGCCCCGGCATCTCTGGGGCCAACGTCCTGACTTTC.

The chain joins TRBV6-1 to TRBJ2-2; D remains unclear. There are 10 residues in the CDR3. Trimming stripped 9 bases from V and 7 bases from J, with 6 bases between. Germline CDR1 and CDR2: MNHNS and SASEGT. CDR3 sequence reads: CASSHGELFF. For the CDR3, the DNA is TGTGCCAGTTCACACGGGGAGCTGTTTTTT.

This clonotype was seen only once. The CDR3 protein is CASSLDSTSTDTQYF. The CDR3 nucleotides read TGCGCCAGCAGCTTGGACAGTACTAGCACAGATACGCAGTATTTT. The chain combines TRBV5-1 with TRBJ2-3; no clear D gene. The V end was cut by 0 bases, the J end by 0 bases, with 8 bases between. Per the germline V gene, CDR1 is SGHRS and CDR2 is YFSETQ. CDR3 length: 15 amino acids.

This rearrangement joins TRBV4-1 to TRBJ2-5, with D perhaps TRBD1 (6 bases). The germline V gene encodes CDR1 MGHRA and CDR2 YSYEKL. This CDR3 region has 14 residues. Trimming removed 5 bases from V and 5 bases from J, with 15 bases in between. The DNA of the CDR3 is TGCGCCAGCAGCAACAGCAGGGGCGTGGAGACCCAGTACTTC. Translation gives CASSNSRGVETQYF.

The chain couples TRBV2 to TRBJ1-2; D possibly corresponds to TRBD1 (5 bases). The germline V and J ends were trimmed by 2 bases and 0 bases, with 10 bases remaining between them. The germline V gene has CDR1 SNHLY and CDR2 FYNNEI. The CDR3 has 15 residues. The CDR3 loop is CASSESGTANYGYTF. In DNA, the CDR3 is TGTGCCAGCAGTGAATCCGGGACGGCTAACTATGGCTACACCTTC. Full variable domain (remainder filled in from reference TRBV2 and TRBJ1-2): EPEVTQTPSHQVTQMGQEVILRCVPISNHLYFYWYRQILGQKVEFLVSFYNNEISEKSEIFDDQFSVERPDGSNFTLKIRSTKLEDSAMYFCASSESGTANYGYTFGSGTRLTVV.

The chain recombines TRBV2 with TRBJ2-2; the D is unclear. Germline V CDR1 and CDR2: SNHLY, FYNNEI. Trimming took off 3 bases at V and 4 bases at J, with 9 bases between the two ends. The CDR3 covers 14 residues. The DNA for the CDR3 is TGTGCCAGCAGTGAGATCCTTGGCACCGGGGAGCTGTTTTTT. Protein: CASSEILGTGELFF.

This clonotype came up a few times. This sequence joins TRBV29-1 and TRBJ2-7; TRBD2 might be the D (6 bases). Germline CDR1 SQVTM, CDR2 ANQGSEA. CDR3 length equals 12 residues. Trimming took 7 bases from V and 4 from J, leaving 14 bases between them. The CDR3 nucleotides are TGCAGCGCATCGGTGGGGGGTTACGAGCAGTACTTC. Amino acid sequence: CSASVGGYEQYF.

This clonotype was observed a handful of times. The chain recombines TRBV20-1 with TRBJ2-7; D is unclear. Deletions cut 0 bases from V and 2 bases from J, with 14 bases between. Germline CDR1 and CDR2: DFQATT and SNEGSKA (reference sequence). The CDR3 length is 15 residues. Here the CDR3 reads CSARDLVVGTYEQYF. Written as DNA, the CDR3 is TGCAGTGCTAGAGATCTCGTAGTGGGTACCTACGAGCAGTACTTC.

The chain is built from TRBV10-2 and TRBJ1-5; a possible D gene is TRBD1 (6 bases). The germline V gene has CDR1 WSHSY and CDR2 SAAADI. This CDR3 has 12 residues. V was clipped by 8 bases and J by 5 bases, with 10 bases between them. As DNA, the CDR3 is TGCGCCAGCTCGGACAGTTATCAGCCCCAGCATTTT. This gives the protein CASSDSYQPQHF.

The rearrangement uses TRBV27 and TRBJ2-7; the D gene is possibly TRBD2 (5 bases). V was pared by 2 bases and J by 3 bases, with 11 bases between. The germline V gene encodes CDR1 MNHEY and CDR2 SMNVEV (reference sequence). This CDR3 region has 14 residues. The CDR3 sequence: CASSLDYGGYEQYF. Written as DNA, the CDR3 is TGTGCCAGCAGTTTAGACTACGGCGGCTACGAGCAGTACTTC.

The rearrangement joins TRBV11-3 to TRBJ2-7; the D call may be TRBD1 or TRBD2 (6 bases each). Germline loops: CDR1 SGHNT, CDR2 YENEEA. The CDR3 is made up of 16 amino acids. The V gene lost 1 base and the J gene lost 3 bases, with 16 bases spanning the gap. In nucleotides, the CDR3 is TGTGCCAGCAGCTTAGTTAGTGGGGGGCCCCTCTACGAGCAGTACGTC. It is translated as CASSLVSGGPLYEQYV.

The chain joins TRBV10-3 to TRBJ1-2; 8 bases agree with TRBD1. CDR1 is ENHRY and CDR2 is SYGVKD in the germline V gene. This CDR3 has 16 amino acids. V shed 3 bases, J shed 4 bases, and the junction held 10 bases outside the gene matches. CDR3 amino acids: CAISDSAGGLGYGYTF. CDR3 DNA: TGTGCCATCAGTGATTCGGCAGGGGGCTTAGGCTATGGCTACACCTTC.

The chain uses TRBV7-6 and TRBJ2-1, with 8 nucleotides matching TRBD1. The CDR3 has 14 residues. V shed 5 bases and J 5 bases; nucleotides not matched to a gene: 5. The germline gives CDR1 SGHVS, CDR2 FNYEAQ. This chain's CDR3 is CASSPTGADNEQFF. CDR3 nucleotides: TGTGCCAGCAGCCCGACAGGGGCGGACAATGAGCAGTTCTTC.

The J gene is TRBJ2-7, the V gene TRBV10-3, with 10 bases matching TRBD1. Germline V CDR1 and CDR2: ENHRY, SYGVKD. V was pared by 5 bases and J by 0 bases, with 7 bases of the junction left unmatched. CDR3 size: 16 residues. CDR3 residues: CAISNTGTGASYEQYV. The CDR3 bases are TGTGCCATCAGTAACACCGGGACAGGGGCCTCCTACGAGCAGTACGTC.

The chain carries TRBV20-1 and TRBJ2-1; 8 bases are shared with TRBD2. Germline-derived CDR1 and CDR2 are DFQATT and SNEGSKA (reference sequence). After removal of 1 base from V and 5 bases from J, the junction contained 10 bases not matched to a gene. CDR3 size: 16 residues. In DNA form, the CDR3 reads TGCAGTGCTAGAGGGAATAGACTAGCGAGAAACAATGAGCAGTTCTTC. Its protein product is CSARGNRLARNNEQFF.